The TCR beta chain described here comes from a study of spatial heterogeneity in lung cancer. Between the trimmed V and J ends, which lost 1 base and 7 bases, there was a span of 13 bases. The CDR3 length is 15 residues. CDR1 MDHEN and CDR2 SYDVKM come from the germline V gene. This clonotype was seen repeatedly, ten times or more. Time point meaning: sample taken at primary tumor resection. Whole RNA from tumor, nontumor lung or frozen PBMC was sequenced unsorted. TCRdb reprocessed the 5' RACE reads with MiXCR, giving one entry per CDR3 protein. The table has tens of thousands of distinct CDR3 sequences, around 5.2% seen once; the top ten hold roughly 26%.

The TCR comes from a female donor with early-stage non-small cell lung cancer. The source material was PBMCs, sampled at surgery. This rearrangement joins TRBV28 to TRBJ2-2, with D perhaps given as TRBD1 or TRBD2 (5 bases each). This CDR3 reads CASSLSSRGRGELFF. In DNA, the CDR3 is TGTGCCAGCAGTTTATCGTCGAGGGGCCGCGGGGAGCTGTTTTTT.